The 3 T cell receptor beta chains below were found in one sample sequenced in a study of cytomegalovirus exposure and HLA in healthy donors. This PCR relied on a set of 60 Vbeta primers and 13 Jbeta primers. This table comes from immunoSEQ multiplex PCR, and its TCRdb copy is limited to in-frame clones, with some not included. The table shows around 170,000 clones, with 80% occurring only once. Sequenced material: PBMCs. The receptors stem from a man in his forties or fifties in good health and CMV-seronegative.

This clone has a handful of counts. This chain uses TRBV11-1 with TRBJ1-2, with TRBD1 matching 8 bases. The CDR3 is 17 amino acids. Trimming cost V 4 bases and J 5 bases; bases outside gene matches: 15. Germline CDR1 is SGHAT and CDR2 is FQDESV (reference sequence). DNA of the CDR3: TGTGCCAGCAGCTCCTACCTCGGCGGACAGGGTCAATATGGCTACACCTTC. Amino acid sequence: CASSSYLGGQGQYGYTF.

The rearrangement uses TRBV2 and TRBJ1-1, with 8 positions matching TRBD1. The length of the CDR3 is 15 residues. Germline V gene lookup returns CDR1 SNHLY and CDR2 FYNNEI. J lost 1 base, V lost 6 bases, and 7 bases had no gene match. For the CDR3, the DNA is TGTGCCAGCAGACAGGGGGGGAATCGGAACACTGAAGCTTTCTTT. It yields the protein CASRQGGNRNTEAFF. The whole variable domain, filled in from reference TRBV2 and TRBJ1-1, reads EPEVTQTPSHQVTQMGQEVILRCVPISNHLYFYWYRQILGQKVEFLVSFYNNEISEKSEIFDDQFSVERPDGSNFTLKIRSTKLEDSAMYFCASRQGGNRNTEAFFGQGTRLTVV.

In this sample, this clone turned up a few times. The chain joins TRBV7-9 to TRBJ2-1, with a tentative D call TRBD2 (6 bases). V was trimmed by 4 bases and J by 8 bases, leaving 21 bases between them. This CDR3 is 16 amino acids long. Germline V gives CDR1 SEHNR, CDR2 FQNEAQ (reference sequence). The CDR3 region has the DNA TGTGCCAGCAGCTCCCGCCCGGGACTCCTGTGGTATGAGCAGTTCTTC. Translated: CASSSRPGLLWYEQFF.